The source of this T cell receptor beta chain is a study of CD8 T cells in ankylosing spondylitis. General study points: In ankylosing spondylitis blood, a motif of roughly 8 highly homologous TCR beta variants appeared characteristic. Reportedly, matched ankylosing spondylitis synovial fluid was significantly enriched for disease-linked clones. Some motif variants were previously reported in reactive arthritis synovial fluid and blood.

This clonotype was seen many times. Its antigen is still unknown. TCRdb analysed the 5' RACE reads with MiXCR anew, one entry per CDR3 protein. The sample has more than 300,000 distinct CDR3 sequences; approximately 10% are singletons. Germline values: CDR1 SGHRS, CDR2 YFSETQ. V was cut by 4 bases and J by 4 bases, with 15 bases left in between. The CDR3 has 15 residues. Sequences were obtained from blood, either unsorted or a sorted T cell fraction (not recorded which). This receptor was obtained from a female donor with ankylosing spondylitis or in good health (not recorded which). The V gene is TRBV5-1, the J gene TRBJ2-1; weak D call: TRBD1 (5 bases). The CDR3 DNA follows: TGCGCCAGCAGCGCCGACAGTGACTCATACAATGAGCAGTTCTTC. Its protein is CASSADSDSYNEQFF.